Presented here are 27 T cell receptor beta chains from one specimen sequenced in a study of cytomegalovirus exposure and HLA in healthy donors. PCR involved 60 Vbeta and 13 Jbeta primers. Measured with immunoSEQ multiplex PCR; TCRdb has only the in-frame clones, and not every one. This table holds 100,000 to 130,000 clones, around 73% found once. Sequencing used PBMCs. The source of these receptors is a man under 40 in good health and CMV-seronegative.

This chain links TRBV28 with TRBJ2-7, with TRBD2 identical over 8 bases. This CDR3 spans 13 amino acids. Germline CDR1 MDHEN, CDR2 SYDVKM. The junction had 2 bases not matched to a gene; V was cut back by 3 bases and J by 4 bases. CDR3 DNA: TGTGCCAGCAGTTTTGCGGGAGGATACGAGCAGTACTTC. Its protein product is CASSFAGGYEQYF.

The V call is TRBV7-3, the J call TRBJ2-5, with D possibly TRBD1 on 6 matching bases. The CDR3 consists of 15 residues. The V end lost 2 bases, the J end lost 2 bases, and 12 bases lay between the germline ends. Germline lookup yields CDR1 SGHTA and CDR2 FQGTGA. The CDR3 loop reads CASSLGRQVQETQYF. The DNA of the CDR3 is TGTGCCAGCAGCTTAGGGAGACAGGTACAAGAGACCCAGTACTTC.

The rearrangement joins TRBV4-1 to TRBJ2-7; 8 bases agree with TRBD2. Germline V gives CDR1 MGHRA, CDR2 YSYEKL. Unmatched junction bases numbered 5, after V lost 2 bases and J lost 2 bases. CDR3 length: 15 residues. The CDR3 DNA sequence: TGCGCCAGCAGCCAACTCCGGGGGGGGCCCTACGAGCAGTACTTC. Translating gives CASSQLRGGPYEQYF.

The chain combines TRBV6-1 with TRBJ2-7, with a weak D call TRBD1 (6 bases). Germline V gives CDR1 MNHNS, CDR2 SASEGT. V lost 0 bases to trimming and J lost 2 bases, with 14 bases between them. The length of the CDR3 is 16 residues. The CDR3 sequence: CASSEAGHRTTYEQYF. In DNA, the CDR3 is TGTGCCAGCAGTGAAGCGGGACATCGAACCACCTACGAGCAGTACTTC.

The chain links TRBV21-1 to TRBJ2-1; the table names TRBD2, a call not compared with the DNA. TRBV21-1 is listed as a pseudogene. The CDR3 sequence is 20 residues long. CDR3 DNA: TGTGCCAGCAGCCTGCATCAAAGAAGACACAGGGAGGGCTCCTACAATGAGCAGTTCTTC. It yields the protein CASSLHQRRHREGSYNEQFF.

CDR3 loop: CASSVGLSDGYTF. CDR3 DNA sequence: TGTGCCAGCAGCGTAGGACTCTCTGATGGCTACACCTTC. The chain has TRBV9 and TRBJ1-2; D gene ambiguous. This CDR3 is 13 amino acids long. Germline CDR1 is SGDLS and CDR2 is YYNGEE. Trimming removed 0 bases at V and 6 bases at J, with 9 bases between.

DNA for the CDR3: TGTGCCAGCAGCAAAGGTATTAGCGGGAGGGGAGACGGACACAATGAGCAGTTCTTC. Its translation: CASSKGISGRGDGHNEQFF. This rearrangement joins TRBV21-1 to TRBJ2-1; the table names TRBD2, a call not compared with the DNA. TRBV21-1 is a recognized pseudogene. The CDR3 runs 19 residues.

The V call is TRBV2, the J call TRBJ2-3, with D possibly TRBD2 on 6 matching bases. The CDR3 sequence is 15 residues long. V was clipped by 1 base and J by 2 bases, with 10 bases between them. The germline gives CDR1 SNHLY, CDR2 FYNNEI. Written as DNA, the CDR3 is TGTGCCAGCAGTGAAGTTAGCGGACACACAGATACGCAGTATTTT. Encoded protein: CASSEVSGHTDTQYF. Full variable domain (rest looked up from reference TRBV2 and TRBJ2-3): EPEVTQTPSHQVTQMGQEVILRCVPISNHLYFYWYRQILGQKVEFLVSFYNNEISEKSEIFDDQFSVERPDGSNFTLKIRSTKLEDSAMYFCASSEVSGHTDTQYFGPGTRLTVL.

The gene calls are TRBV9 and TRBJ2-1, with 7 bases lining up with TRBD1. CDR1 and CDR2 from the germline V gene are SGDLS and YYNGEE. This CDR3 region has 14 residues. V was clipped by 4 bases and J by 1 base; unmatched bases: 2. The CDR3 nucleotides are TGTGCCAGCAGCAGGGGGCTTTCCTACAATGAGCAGTTCTTC. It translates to CASSRGLSYNEQFF.

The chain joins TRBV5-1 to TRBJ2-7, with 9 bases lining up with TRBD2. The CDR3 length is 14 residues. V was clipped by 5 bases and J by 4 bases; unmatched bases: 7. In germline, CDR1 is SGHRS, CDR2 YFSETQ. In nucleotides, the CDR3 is TGCGCCAGCAGAGAGCGGGGGGCCCGTTACGAGCAGTACTTC. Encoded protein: CASRERGARYEQYF.

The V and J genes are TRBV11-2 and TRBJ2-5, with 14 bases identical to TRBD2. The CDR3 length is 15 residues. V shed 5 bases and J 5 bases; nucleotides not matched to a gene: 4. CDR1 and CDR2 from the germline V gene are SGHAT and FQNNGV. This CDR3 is CASSTGLAGEETQYF. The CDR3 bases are TGTGCCAGCAGCACGGGACTAGCGGGGGAGGAGACCCAGTACTTC.

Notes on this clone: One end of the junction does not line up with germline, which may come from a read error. The CDR3 DNA reads as TGTGCCAGTAGTTCCCGACAGGGCCTACCGCTCTTT. It encodes CASSSRQGLPLF. The V gene is TRBV19, the J gene TRBJ1-1; TRBD1 matches 7 bases. Germline V CDR1 and CDR2: LNHDA, SQIVND (reference sequence). CDR3 length: 12 amino acids. The whole variable domain, remainder taken from reference TRBV19 and TRBJ1-1, is DGGITQSPKYLFRKEGQNVTLSCEQNLNHDAMYWYRQDPGQGLRLIYYSQIVNDFQKGDIAEGYSVSREKKESFPLTVTSAQKNPTAFYLCASSSRQGLPLFGQGTRLTVV.

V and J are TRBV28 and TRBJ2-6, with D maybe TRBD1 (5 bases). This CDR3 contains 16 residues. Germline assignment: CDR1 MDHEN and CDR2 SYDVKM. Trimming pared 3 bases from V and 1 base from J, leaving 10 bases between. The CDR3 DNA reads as TGTGCCAGCAGTTTCCATAAGGGGTCTGGGGCCAACGTCCTGACTTTC. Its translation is CASSFHKGSGANVLTF. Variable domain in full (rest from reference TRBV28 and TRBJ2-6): DVKVTQSSRYLVKRTGEKVFLECVQDMDHENMFWYRQDPGLGLRLIYFSYDVKMKEKGDIPEGYSVSREKKERFSLILESASTNQTSMYLCASSFHKGSGANVLTFGAGSRLTVL.

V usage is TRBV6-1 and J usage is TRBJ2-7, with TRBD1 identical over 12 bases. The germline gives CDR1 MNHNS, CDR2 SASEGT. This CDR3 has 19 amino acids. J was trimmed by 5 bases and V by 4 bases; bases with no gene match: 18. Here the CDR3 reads CASSAPRFFAGTGGHEQYF. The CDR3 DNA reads TGTGCCAGCAGTGCCCCTCGATTCTTTGCCGGGACAGGGGGCCACGAGCAGTACTTC.

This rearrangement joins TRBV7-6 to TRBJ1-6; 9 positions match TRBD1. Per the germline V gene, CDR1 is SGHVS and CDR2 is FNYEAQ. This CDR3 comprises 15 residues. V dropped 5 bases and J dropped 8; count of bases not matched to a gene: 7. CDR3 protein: CASSPGTGLHSPLHF. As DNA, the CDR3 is TGTGCCAGCAGCCCAGGGACAGGGCTCCATTCACCCCTCCACTTT.

For the CDR3, the DNA is TGTGCCAGCAGTTACTCCAAGCCAATGAATTCACCCCTCCACTTT. Amino acid sequence: CASSYSKPMNSPLHF. The chain links TRBV6-5 to TRBJ1-6, with D uncertain. The germline V and J ends were trimmed by 0 bases and 7 bases, with 10 bases remaining between them. Germline V gene data show CDR1 as MNHEY and CDR2 as SVGAGI. The CDR3 extends over 15 amino acids.

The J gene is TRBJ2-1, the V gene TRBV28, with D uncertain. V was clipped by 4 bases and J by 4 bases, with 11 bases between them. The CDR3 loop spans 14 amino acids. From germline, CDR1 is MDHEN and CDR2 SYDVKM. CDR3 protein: CASSSRGVYNEQFF. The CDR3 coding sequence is TGTGCCAGCAGTTCTCGCGGAGTTTACAATGAGCAGTTCTTC.

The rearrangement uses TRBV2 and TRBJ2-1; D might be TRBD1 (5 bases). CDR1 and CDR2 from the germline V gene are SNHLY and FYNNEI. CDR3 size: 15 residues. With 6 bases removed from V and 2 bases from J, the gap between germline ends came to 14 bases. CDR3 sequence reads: CASSTGPSAYNEQFF. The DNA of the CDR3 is TGTGCCAGCAGCACAGGACCGTCCGCCTACAATGAGCAGTTCTTC.

The CDR3 coding sequence is TGCAGCGTTGTAAGAGATACTAGCTCCTACGAGCAGTACTTC. Protein sequence: CSVVRDTSSYEQYF. This chain uses TRBV29-1 with TRBJ2-7; a weak D match, TRBD2 (5 bases). Per the germline V gene, CDR1 is SQVTM and CDR2 is ANQGSEA. The V and J ends lost 4 bases and 0 bases respectively, with 13 bases between them. This CDR3 comprises 14 residues.

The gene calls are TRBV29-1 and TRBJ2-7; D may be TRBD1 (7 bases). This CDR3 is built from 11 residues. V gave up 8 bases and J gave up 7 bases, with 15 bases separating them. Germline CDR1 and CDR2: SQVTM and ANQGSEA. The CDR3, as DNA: TGCAGCCCTGCAGGGGGGAGGGAGCAGTACTTC. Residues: CSPAGGREQYF.

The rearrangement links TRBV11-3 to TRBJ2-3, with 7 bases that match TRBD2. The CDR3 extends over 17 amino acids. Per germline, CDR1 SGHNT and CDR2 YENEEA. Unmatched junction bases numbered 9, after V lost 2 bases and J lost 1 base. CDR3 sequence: CASSLWGGPPGTDTQYF. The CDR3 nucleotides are TGTGCCAGCAGCTTATGGGGAGGGCCCCCCGGCACAGATACGCAGTATTTT. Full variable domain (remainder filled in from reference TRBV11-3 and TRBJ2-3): EAGVVQSPRYKIIEKKQPVAFWCNPISGHNTLYWYLQNLGQGPELLIRYENEEAVDDSQLPKDRFSAERLKGVDSTLKIQPAELGDSAVYLCASSLWGGPPGTDTQYFGPGTRLTVL.

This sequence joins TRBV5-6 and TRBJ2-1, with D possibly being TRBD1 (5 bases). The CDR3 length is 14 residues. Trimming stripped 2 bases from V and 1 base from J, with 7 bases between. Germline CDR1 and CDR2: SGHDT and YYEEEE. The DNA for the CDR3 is TGTGCCAGCAGCTTAGGGGAATCCTACAATGAGCAGTTCTTC. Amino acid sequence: CASSLGESYNEQFF.

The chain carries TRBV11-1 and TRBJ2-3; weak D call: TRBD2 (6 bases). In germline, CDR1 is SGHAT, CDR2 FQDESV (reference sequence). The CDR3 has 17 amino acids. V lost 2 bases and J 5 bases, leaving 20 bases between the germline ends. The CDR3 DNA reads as TGTGCCAGCAGCTTACTACGGGGGTCGGACACAGGAGATACGCAGTATTTT. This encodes CASSLLRGSDTGDTQYF.

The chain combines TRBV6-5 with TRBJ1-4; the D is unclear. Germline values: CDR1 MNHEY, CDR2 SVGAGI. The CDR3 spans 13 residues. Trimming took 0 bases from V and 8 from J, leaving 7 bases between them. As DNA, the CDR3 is TGTGCCAGCAGTTACTCGTCCGGGGAAAAACTGTTTTTT. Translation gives CASSYSSGEKLFF.

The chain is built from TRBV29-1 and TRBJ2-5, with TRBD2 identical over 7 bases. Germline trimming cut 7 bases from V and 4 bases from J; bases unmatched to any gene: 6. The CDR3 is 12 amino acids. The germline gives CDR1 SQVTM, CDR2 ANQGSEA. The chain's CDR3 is CSARGGGETQYF. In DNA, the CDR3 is TGCAGCGCCCGGGGCGGGGGAGAGACCCAGTACTTC.

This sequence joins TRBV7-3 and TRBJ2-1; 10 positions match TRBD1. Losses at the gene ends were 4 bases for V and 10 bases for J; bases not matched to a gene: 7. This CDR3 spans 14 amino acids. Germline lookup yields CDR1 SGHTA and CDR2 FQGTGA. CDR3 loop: CASSSRQGAGEQFF. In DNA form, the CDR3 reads TGTGCCAGCAGCTCACGACAGGGGGCAGGCGAGCAGTTCTTC.

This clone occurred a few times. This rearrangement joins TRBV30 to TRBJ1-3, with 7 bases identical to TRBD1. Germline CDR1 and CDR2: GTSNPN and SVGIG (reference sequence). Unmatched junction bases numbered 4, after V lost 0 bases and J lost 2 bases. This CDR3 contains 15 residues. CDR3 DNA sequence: TGTGCCTGGAGTGTACAGGGGCTGGCTGGAAACACCATATATTTT. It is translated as CAWSVQGLAGNTIYF.